This passage covers 12 T cell receptor beta chains from one sample sequenced in a study of preoperative IRX-2 immunotherapy in early breast cancer. Treatment defined: preoperative locoregional IRX-2 cytokine immunotherapy. Produced via immunoSEQ multiplex PCR; TCRdb's table is partial and in-frame only. The table shows 20,000 to 30,000 clones, with about 68% occurring only once. The material was lymph node tissue, obtained after IRX-2 immunotherapy. These receptors were taken from a human donor with breast cancer.

This chain connects TRBV29-1 to TRBJ2-7; D call uncertain. The CDR3 sequence is 12 residues long. The V and J ends lost 1 base and 6 bases respectively, with 10 bases between them. CDR1 is SQVTM and CDR2 is ANQGSEA in the germline V gene. CDR3 amino acids: CSVEGMVGEQYF. CDR3 sequence (DNA): TGCAGCGTTGAAGGGATGGTTGGCGAGCAGTACTTC.

This chain links TRBV7-1 with TRBJ2-7; 10 bases align to TRBD2. TRBV7-1 is sorted into the ORF group, with uncertain function. The CDR3 is 16 amino acids. Trimming cost V 4 bases and J 5 bases; bases outside gene matches: 11. The CDR3 region is CASSLVLAGSFDEQYF. CDR3 sequence (DNA): TGTGCCAGCAGCTTAGTACTAGCGGGAAGTTTCGACGAGCAGTACTTC.

The V and J genes are TRBV6-8 and TRBJ2-3, with D possibly being TRBD2 (5 bases). V was clipped by 11 bases and J by 1 base, with 16 bases between them. CDR3 length: 14 residues. Germline values: CDR1 MNHGY, CDR2 SAAAGT. The CDR3 region is CASRALGGTDTQYF. CDR3 sequence (DNA): TGTGCCTCTAGGGCCCTCGGGGGCACAGATACGCAGTATTTT.

The chain carries TRBV11-3 and TRBJ2-7; the match to TRBD2 covers 15 bases. The germline CDR1 and CDR2 sequences are SGHNT and YENEEA. This CDR3 comprises 16 residues. V lost 3 bases and J lost 3; bases outside the gene matches: 3. The CDR3 spells CASSLKGLAGGYEQYF. The CDR3 DNA reads TGTGCCAGCAGCTTGAAGGGACTAGCGGGAGGCTACGAGCAGTACTTC.

V gene TRBV7-6 combines with J gene TRBJ1-4; 7 bases are shared with TRBD1. With 5 bases clipped from V and 8 bases from J, the junction kept 8 bases outside the gene matches. The germline V gene encodes CDR1 SGHVS and CDR2 FNYEAQ. This CDR3 spans 14 amino acids. The CDR3 is CASSPQGIGEKLFF. CDR3 coding DNA: TGTGCCAGCAGCCCACAGGGGATCGGAGAAAAACTGTTTTTT. Based on the CDR3 plus reference TRBV7-6 and TRBJ1-4, the full variable domain is GAGVSQSPRYKVTKRGQDVALRCDPISGHVSLYWYRQALGQGPEFLTYFNYEAQQDKSGLPNDRFSAERPEGSISTLTIQRTEQRDSAMYRCASSPQGIGEKLFFGSGTQLSVL.

The gene calls are TRBV10-2 and TRBJ2-6; D not certain. The V end lost 5 bases, the J end lost 0 bases, and 8 bases lay between the germline ends. This CDR3 has 15 residues. Germline V CDR1 and CDR2: WSHSY, SAAADI. The CDR3 nucleotides read TGCGCCAGCAGTCAACAGAGCTCTGGGGCCAACGTCCTGACTTTC. Residues: CASSQQSSGANVLTF.

This CDR3 is CASSQTSGSAHGYTF. The CDR3 DNA reads TGTGCCAGCTCACAAACTTCGGGGTCAGCGCATGGCTACACCTTC. V gene TRBV18 combines with J gene TRBJ1-2; no clear D. The V end lost 4 bases, the J end lost 6 bases, and 18 bases lay between the germline ends. This CDR3 is built from 15 residues. Germline V gene lookup returns CDR1 KGHSH and CDR2 LQKENI.

The chain recombines TRBV6-7 with TRBJ2-1, with 11 bases that match TRBD2. TRBV6-7 is an open reading frame, and its role is uncertain. The length of the CDR3 is 16 residues. With V trimmed by 5 bases and J by 5 bases, 8 bases remained unmatched. The CDR3 nucleotides read TGTGCCAGCAGTAGAGGGACTAGCGGTTATAACAATGAGCAGTTCTTC. Amino acids: CASSRGTSGYNNEQFF.

The genes are TRBV6-8 and TRBJ2-7; 8 bases map to TRBD2. After removal of 5 bases from V and 1 base from J, the junction contained 4 bases not matched to a gene. The CDR3 is 14 residues long. Germline CDR1 MNHGY, CDR2 SAAAGT. The CDR3 DNA follows: TGTGCCAGCAGTAAAACTAGCGGATCCTACGAGCAGTACTTC. Its protein is CASSKTSGSYEQYF.

The genes are TRBV11-1 and TRBJ2-7, with TRBD2 matching over 7 bases. Germline CDR1 reads SGHAT; CDR2 reads FQDESV (reference sequence). The CDR3 extends over 15 amino acids. With V trimmed by 7 bases and J by 6 bases, 15 bases remained unmatched. As DNA, the CDR3 is TGTGCCAGCACCCTGGGGACGGGAGGTCCCCGCGAGCAGTACTTC. Translating it yields CASTLGTGGPREQYF.

The chain couples TRBV6-8 to TRBJ2-7; D unresolved. CDR1 is MNHGY, CDR2 SAAAGT, per germline. This CDR3 is 12 amino acids long. Trimming took off 6 bases at V and 6 bases at J, with 12 bases between the two ends. The CDR3, as DNA: TGTGCCAGCAGGGGCTACTCAGGCGAGCAGTACTTC. Encoded protein: CASRGYSGEQYF.

A few counts support this clone. The V gene is TRBV11-3, the J gene TRBJ2-2, with 7 bases fitting TRBD2. The CDR3 sequence is 16 residues long. Looked up from germline, CDR1 is SGHNT and CDR2 is YENEEA. V lost 5 bases and J lost 1; bases outside the gene matches: 7. CDR3 protein: CASSPLAGVNTGELFF. The CDR3 DNA is TGTGCCAGCAGCCCATTGGCGGGGGTGAACACCGGGGAGCTGTTTTTT.